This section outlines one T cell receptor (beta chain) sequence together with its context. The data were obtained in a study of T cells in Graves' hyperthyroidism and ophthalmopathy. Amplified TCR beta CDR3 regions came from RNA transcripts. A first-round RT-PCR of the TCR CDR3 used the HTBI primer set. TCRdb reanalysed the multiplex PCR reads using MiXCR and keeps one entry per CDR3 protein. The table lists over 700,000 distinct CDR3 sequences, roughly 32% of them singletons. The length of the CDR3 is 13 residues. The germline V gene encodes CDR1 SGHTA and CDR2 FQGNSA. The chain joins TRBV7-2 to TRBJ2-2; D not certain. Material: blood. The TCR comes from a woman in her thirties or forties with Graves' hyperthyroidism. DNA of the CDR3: TGTGCTAGTTCGGTACTGGACACCGGGGAGCTGTTTTTT. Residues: CASSVLDTGELFF.